The clone carrying this T cell receptor beta chain was counted many times. This entry comes from a study of spatial heterogeneity in lung cancer. Time point given: sample taken at primary tumor resection. Sequencing covered unsorted whole RNA taken from tumor, nontumor lung or frozen PBMC. Via MiXCR, TCRdb re-called the 5' RACE reads, giving one row per CDR3 protein. Of under 75,000 distinct CDR3 sequences listed, less than 15% are singletons. Germline CDR1 is LGHNA and CDR2 is YSLEER. V shed 4 bases and J 7 bases; nucleotides not matched to a gene: 8. The CDR3 sequence is 14 residues long. The clonotype comes from a male donor with early-stage non-small cell lung cancer. The sequences come from PBMCs, collected at surgery. The rearrangement uses TRBV4-3 and TRBJ2-7, with 9 bases that match TRBD2. DNA for the CDR3: TGCGCCAGCAGCCGTCAGGTAGCGGGAGTAGAGCAGTACTTC. Translated: CASSRQVAGVEQYF.